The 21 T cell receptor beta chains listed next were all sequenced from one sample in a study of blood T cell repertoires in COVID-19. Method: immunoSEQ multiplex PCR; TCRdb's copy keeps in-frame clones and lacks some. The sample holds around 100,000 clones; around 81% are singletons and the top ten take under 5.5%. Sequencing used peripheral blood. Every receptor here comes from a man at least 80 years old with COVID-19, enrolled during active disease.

The CDR3 loop is CASSPGTHNQPQHF. The CDR3, as DNA: TGTGCCAGCAGCCCCGGGACACACAATCAGCCCCAGCATTTT. The chain combines TRBV5-5 with TRBJ1-5; TRBD1 is a possible D gene (6 bases). Germline assignment: CDR1 SGHKS and CDR2 YYEKEE (reference sequence). V was clipped by 4 bases and J by 3 bases, with 11 bases between them. The CDR3 covers 14 residues.

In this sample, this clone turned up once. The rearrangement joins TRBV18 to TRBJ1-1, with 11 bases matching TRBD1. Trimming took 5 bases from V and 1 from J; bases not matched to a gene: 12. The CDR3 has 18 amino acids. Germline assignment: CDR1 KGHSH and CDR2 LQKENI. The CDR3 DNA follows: TGTGCCAGCTCAGTATTAACGCCGGGACAGGGGGAGAACACTGAAGCTTTCTTT. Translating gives CASSVLTPGQGENTEAFF.

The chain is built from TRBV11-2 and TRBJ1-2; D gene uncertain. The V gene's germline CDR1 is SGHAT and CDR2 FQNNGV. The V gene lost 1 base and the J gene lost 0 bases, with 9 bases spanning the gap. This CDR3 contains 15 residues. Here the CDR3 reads CASSLARGSNYGYTF. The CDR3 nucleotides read TGTGCCAGCAGCTTAGCCCGGGGATCTAACTATGGCTACACCTTC.

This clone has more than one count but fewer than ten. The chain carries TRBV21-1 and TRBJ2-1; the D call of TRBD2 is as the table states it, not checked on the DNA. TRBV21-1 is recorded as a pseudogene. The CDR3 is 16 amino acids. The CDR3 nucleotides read TGTGCCAGCAGGAGGACTAGCGGGAGTATCTACAATGAGCAGTTCTTC. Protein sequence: CASRRTSGSIYNEQFF.

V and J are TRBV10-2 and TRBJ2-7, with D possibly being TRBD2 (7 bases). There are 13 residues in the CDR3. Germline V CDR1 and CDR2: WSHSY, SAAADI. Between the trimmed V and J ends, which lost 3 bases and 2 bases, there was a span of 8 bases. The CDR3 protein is CASSDGGPYEQYF. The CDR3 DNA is TGCGCCAGCAGTGACGGGGGGCCCTACGAGCAGTACTTC.

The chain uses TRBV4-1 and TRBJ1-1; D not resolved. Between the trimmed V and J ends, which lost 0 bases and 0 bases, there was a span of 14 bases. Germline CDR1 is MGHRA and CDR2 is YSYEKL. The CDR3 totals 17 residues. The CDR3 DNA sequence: TGCGCCAGCAGCCAAGATAAAGCGAATCCTATGAACACTGAAGCTTTCTTT. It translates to CASSQDKANPMNTEAFF.

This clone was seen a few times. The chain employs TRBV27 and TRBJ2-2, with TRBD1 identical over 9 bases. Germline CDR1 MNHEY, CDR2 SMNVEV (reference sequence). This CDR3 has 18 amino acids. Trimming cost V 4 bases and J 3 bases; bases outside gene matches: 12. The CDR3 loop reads CASSWGQGARGYTGELFF. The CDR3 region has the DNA TGTGCCAGCAGTTGGGGACAGGGAGCGCGAGGGTACACCGGGGAGCTGTTTTTT.

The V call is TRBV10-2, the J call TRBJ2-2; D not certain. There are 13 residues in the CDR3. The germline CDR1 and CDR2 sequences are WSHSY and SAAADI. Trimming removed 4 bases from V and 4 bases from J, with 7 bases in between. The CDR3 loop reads CASSGAVTGELFF. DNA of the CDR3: TGCGCCAGCAGTGGGGCTGTCACCGGGGAGCTGTTTTTT.

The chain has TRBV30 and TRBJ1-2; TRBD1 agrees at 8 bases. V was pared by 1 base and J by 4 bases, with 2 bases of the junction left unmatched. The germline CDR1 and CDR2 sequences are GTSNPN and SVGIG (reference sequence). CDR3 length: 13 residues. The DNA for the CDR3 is TGTGCCTGGAGTGCAGGGGGCCGCTATGGCTACACCTTC. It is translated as CAWSAGGRYGYTF.

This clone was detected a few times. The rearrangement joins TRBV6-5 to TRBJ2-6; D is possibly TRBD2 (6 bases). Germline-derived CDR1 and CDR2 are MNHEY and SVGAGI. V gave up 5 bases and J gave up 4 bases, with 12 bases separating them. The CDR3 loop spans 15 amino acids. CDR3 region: CASSPPGEGANVLTF. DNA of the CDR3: TGTGCCAGCAGTCCGCCGGGGGAAGGGGCCAACGTCCTGACTTTC.

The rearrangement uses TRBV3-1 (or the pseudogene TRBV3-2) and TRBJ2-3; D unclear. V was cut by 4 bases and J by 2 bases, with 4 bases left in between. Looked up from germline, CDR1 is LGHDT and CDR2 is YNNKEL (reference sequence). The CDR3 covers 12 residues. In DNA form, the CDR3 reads TGTGCCAGCAGCCGAGTCACAGATACGCAGTATTTT. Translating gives CASSRVTDTQYF.

The CDR3 region is CASTETTGGNTEAFF. In DNA, the CDR3 is TGTGCCAGCACCGAAACAACGGGGGGAAACACTGAAGCTTTCTTT. The V and J genes are TRBV28 and TRBJ1-1; tentatively, D is TRBD1 (5 bases). The germline V and J ends were trimmed by 7 bases and 2 bases, with 17 bases remaining between them. CDR3 size: 15 residues. In germline, CDR1 is MDHEN, CDR2 SYDVKM. The variable domain in full, with the rest retrieved from reference TRBV28 and TRBJ1-1, is DVKVTQSSRYLVKRTGEKVFLECVQDMDHENMFWYRQDPGLGLRLIYFSYDVKMKEKGDIPEGYSVSREKKERFSLILESASTNQTSMYLCASTETTGGNTEAFFGQGTRLTVV.

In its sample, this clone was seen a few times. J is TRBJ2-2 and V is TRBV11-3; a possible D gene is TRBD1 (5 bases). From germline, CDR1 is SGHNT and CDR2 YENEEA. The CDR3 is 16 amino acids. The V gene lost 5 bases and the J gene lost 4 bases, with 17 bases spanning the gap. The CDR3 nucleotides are TGTGCCAGCAGCGCCCAGGGTGGTCCGAGCACCGGGGAGCTGTTTTTT. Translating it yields CASSAQGGPSTGELFF.

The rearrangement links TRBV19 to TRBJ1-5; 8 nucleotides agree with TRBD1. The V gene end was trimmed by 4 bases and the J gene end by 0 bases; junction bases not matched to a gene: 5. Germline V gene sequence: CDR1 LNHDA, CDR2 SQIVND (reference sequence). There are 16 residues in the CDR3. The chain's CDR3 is CASSKRTGYSNQPQHF. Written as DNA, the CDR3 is TGTGCCAGTAGTAAAAGGACAGGGTATAGCAATCAGCCCCAGCATTTT.

The DNA for the CDR3 is TGTGCCAGCAGTGAAGGAAGGGCAGGGGCCAGTAACACTGAAGCTTTCTTT. Protein product: CASSEGRAGASNTEAFF. This rearrangement joins TRBV2 to TRBJ1-1; TRBD1 is a possible D gene (6 bases). The V and J ends lost 1 base and 2 bases respectively, with 17 bases between them. Germline values: CDR1 SNHLY, CDR2 FYNNEI. The CDR3 has 17 residues.

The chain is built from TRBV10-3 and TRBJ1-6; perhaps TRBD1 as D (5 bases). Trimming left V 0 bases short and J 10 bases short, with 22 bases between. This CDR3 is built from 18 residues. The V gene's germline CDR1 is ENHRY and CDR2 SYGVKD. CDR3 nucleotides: TGTGCCATCAGTGAGTCAGGCGGGGCCGGGGGTTTATGGTCACCCCTCCACTTT. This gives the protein CAISESGGAGGLWSPLHF.

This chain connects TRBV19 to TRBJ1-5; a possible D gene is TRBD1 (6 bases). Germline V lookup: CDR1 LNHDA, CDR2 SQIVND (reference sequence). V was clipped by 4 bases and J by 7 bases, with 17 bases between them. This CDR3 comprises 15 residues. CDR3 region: CASSTRTDRGQPQHF. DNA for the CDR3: TGTGCCAGTAGTACACGGACAGATAGGGGACAGCCCCAGCATTTT.

The CDR3 is CASSAREVRTGELFF. The CDR3 DNA follows: TGTGCCAGCAGCGCCAGGGAGGTAAGAACCGGGGAGCTGTTTTTT. This chain uses TRBV5-6 with TRBJ2-2; D possibly corresponds to TRBD2 (6 bases). V lost 4 bases to trimming and J lost 5 bases, with 15 bases between them. Looked up from germline, CDR1 is SGHDT and CDR2 is YYEEEE. The CDR3 is 15 amino acids.

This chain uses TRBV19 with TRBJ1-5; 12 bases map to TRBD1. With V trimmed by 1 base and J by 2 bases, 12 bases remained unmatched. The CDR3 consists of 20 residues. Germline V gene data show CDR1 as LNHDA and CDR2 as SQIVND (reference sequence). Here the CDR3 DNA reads TGTGCCAGTAGTATAGCTGGGGGGACAGGGGGCCCTAGGGGCAATCAGCCCCAGCATTTT. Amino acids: CASSIAGGTGGPRGNQPQHF.

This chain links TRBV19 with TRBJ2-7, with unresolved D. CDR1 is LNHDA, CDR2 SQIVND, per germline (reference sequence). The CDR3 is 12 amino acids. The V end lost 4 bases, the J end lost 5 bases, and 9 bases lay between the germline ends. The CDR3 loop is CASSNPRHEQYF. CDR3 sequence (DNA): TGTGCCAGTAGTAACCCGCGTCACGAGCAGTACTTC. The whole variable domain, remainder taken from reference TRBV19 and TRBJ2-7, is DGGITQSPKYLFRKEGQNVTLSCEQNLNHDAMYWYRQDPGQGLRLIYYSQIVNDFQKGDIAEGYSVSREKKESFPLTVTSAQKNPTAFYLCASSNPRHEQYFGPGTRLTVT.

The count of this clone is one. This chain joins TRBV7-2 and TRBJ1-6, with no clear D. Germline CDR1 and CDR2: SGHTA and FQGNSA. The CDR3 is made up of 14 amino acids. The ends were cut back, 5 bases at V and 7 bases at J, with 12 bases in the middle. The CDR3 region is CASSPPRENSPLHF. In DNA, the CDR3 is TGTGCCAGCAGCCCACCCCGGGAAAATTCACCCCTCCACTTT.